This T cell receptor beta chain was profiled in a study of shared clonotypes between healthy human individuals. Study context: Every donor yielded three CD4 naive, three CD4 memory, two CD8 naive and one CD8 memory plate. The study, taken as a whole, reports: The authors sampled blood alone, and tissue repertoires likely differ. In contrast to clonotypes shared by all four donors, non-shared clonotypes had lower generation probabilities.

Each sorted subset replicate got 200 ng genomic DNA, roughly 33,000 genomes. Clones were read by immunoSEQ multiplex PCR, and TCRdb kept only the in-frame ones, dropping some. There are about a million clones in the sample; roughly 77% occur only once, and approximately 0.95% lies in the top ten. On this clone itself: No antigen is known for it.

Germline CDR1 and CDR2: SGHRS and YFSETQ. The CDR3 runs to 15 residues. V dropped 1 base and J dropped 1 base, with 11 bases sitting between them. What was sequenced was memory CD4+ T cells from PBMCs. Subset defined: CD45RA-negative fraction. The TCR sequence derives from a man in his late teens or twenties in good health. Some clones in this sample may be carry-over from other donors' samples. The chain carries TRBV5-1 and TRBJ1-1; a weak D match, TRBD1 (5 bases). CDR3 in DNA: TGCGCCAGCAGCTTGCAGGGAGGCGGGAACACTGAAGCTTTCTTT. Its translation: CASSLQGGGNTEAFF.